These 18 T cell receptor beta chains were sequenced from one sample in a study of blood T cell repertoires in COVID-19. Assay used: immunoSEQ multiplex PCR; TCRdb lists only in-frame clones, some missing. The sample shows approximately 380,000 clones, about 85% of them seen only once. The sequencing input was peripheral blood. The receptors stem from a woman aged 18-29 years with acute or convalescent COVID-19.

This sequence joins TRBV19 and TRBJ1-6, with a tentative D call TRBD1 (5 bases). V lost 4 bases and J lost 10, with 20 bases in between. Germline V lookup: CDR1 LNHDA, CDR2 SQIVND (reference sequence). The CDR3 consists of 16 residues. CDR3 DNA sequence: TGTGCCAGTAGTACCGATCGGGGAGGGGAGCGGTCACCCCTCCACTTT. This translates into CASSTDRGGERSPLHF.

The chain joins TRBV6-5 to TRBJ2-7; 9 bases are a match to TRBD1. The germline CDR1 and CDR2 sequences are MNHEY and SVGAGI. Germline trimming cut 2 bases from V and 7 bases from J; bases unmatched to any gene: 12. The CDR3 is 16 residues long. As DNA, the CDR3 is TGTGCCAGCAGTTACCCGTTAGGGACAGGGATAAGGGAGCAGTACTTC. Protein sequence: CASSYPLGTGIREQYF.

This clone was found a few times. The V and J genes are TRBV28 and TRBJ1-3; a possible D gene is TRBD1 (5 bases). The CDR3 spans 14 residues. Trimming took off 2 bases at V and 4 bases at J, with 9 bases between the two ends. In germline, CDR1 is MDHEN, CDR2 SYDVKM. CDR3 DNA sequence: TGTGCCAGCAGTTTAGTGAAGGGGGGAAACACCATATATTTT. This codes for CASSLVKGGNTIYF.

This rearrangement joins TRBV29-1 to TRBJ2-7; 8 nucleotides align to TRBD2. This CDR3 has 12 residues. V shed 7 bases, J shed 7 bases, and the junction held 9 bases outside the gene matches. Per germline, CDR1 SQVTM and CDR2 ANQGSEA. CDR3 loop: CSASIAGTEQYF. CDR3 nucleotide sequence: TGCAGCGCGTCCATAGCGGGAACTGAGCAGTACTTC.

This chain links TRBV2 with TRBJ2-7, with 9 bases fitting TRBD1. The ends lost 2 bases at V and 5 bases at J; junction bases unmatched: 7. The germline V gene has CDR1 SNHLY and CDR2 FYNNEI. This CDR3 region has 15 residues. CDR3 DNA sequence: TGTGCCAGCAGTGAATTAGTGGGACAGGGTAACGAGCAGTACTTC. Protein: CASSELVGQGNEQYF.

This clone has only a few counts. Here the CDR3 reads CASSQGLGQGQPQHF. As DNA, the CDR3 is TGTGCCAGCAGCCAAGGTCTGGGACAGGGCCAGCCCCAGCATTTT. V is TRBV3-1 (or the pseudogene TRBV3-2) and J is TRBJ1-5; TRBD1 matches at 9 bases. CDR3 length equals 15 residues. With V trimmed by 1 base and J by 7 bases, 5 bases remained unmatched. Per the germline V gene, CDR1 is LGHDT and CDR2 is YNNKEL (reference sequence).

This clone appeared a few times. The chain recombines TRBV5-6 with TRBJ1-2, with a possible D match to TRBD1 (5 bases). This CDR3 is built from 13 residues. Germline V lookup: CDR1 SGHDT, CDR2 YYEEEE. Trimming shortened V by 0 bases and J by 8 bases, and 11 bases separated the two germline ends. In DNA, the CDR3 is TGTGCCAGCAGCTTGGGGCAGGGTGCGGGCTACACCTTC. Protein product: CASSLGQGAGYTF. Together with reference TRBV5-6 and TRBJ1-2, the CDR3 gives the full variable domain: DAGVTQSPTHLIKTRGQQVTLRCSPKSGHDTVSWYQQALGQGPQFIFQYYEEEERQRGNFPDRFSGHQFPNYSSELNVNALLLGDSALYLCASSLGQGAGYTFGSGTRLTVV.

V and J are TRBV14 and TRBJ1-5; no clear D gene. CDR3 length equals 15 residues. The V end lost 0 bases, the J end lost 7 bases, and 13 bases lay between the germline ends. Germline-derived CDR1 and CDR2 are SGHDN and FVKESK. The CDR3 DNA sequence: TGTGCCAGCAGCCAAGATACAACTGAGGGACAGCCCCAGCATTTT. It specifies CASSQDTTEGQPQHF.

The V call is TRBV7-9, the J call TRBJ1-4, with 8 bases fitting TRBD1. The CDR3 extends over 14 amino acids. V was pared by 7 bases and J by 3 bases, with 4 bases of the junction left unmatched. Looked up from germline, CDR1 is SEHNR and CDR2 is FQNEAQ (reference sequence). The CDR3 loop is CASTPTGANEKLFF. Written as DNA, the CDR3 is TGTGCCAGCACCCCGACAGGGGCTAATGAAAAACTGTTTTTT.

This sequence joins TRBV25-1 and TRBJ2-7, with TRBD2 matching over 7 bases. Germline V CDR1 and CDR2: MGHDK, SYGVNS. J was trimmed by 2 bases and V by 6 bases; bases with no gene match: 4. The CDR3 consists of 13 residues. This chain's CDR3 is CASRASGTYEQYF. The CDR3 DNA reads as TGTGCCAGCAGGGCTAGCGGCACCTACGAGCAGTACTTC.

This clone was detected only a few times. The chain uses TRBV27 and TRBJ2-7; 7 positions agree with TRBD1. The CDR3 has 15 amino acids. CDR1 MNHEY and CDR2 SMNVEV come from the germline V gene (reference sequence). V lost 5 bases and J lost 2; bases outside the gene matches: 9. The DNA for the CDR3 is TGTGCCAGCAGTCTCCTGACAGGGATAACCTACGAGCAGTACTTC. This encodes CASSLLTGITYEQYF.

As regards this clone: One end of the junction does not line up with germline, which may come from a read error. The CDR3 bases are TGTGCCAGCAGCCTAGGGGCAGGGGGCACTGAAGCTTTCTTT. Translating gives CASSLGAGGTEAFF. The V gene is TRBV13, the J gene TRBJ1-1; 7 bases are a match to TRBD1. This CDR3 has 14 residues. Germline CDR1 and CDR2: PRHDT and FYEKMQ (reference sequence).

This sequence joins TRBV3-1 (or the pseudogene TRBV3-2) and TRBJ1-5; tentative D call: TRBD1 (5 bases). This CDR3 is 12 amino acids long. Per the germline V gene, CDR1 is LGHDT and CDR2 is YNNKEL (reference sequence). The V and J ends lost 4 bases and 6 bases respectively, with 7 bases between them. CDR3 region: CASSPGGQPQHF. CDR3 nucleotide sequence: TGTGCCAGCAGCCCCGGGGGTCAGCCCCAGCATTTT.

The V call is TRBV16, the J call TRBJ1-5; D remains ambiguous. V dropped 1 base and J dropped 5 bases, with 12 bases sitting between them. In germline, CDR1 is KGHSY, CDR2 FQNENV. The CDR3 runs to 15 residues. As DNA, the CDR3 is TGTGCCAGCAGCCAATTCCTCGGGCGGGATCAGCCCCAGCATTTT. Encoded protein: CASSQFLGRDQPQHF.

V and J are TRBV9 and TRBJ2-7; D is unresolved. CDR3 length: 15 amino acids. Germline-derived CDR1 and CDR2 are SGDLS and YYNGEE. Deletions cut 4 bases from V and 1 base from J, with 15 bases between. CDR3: CASSPRSGFSYEQYF. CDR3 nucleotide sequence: TGTGCCAGCAGCCCGAGATCCGGGTTTTCCTACGAGCAGTACTTC.

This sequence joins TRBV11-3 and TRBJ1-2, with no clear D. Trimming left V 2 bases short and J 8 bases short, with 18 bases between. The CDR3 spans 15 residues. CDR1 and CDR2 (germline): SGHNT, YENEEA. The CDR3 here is CASSLNPARYEGYTF. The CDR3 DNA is TGTGCCAGCAGCTTAAACCCAGCCAGGTACGAAGGCTACACCTTC.

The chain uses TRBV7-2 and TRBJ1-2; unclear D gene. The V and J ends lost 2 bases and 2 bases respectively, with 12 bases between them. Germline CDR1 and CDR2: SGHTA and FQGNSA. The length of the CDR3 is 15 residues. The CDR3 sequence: CASSLTGQQNYGYTF. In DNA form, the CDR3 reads TGTGCCAGCAGCTTAACTGGGCAGCAGAACTATGGCTACACCTTC.

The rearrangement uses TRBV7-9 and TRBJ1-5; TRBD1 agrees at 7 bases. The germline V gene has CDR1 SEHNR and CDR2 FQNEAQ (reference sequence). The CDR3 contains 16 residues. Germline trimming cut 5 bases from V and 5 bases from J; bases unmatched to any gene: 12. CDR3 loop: CASSPGTGDQDQPQHF. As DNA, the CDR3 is TGTGCCAGCAGCCCCGGAACAGGGGATCAGGATCAGCCCCAGCATTTT.